These 16 T cell receptor beta chains were all obtained from the same sample, sequenced in a study of cytomegalovirus exposure and HLA in healthy donors. Primers: 60 Vbeta forward and 13 Jbeta reverse. Assay used: immunoSEQ multiplex PCR; TCRdb lists only in-frame clones, some missing. Among about 150,000 clones listed, 60% to 80% were seen once. Specimen: PBMCs. These receptors all stem from a middle-aged woman in good health and CMV-seronegative.

The rearrangement uses TRBV7-8 and TRBJ2-5, with a tentative D call TRBD2 (6 bases). The germline gives CDR1 SGHVS, CDR2 FQNEAQ. V lost 5 bases, J lost 2 bases, and 15 bases lay in between. CDR3 size: 15 residues. The CDR3: CASSPRGRGQETQYF. The CDR3 DNA reads TGTGCCAGCAGCCCAAGGGGCCGGGGGCAAGAGACCCAGTACTTC.

This chain joins TRBV7-2 and TRBJ1-2, with 7 bases lining up with TRBD1. From germline, CDR1 is SGHTA and CDR2 FQGNSA. V lost 6 bases, J lost 4 bases, and 8 bases stayed unmatched. The CDR3 covers 14 residues. The CDR3 DNA is TGTGCCAGCAGATGGGACAGTCAGGGCTATGGCTACACCTTC. Residues: CASRWDSQGYGYTF.

The chain links TRBV6-1 to TRBJ1-5, with TRBD1 matching over 7 bases. The CDR3 sequence is 15 residues long. Germline V gives CDR1 MNHNS, CDR2 SASEGT. V lost 6 bases, J lost 3 bases, and 8 bases stayed unmatched. CDR3 amino acids: CASRATGSPNQPQHF. CDR3 nucleotides: TGTGCCAGCAGAGCGACAGGGTCCCCCAATCAGCCCCAGCATTTT.

The chain combines TRBV19 with TRBJ1-1, with D possibly matching TRBD1 (5 bases). Trimming stripped 5 bases from V and 6 bases from J, with 19 bases between. This CDR3 contains 15 residues. Germline CDR1 LNHDA, CDR2 SQIVND (reference sequence). The CDR3 loop is CASSPRPDTVAEAFF. CDR3 nucleotides: TGTGCCAGTAGTCCCCGACCGGACACGGTCGCTGAAGCTTTCTTT. The full variable domain, rest sourced from reference TRBV19 and TRBJ1-1, is DGGITQSPKYLFRKEGQNVTLSCEQNLNHDAMYWYRQDPGQGLRLIYYSQIVNDFQKGDIAEGYSVSREKKESFPLTVTSAQKNPTAFYLCASSPRPDTVAEAFFGQGTRLTVV.

This sequence joins TRBV29-1 and TRBJ2-4; 8 bases agree with TRBD1. The V and J ends lost 4 bases and 7 bases, in that order; junction bases with no gene match: 6. CDR1 and CDR2 (germline): SQVTM, ANQGSEA. The CDR3 has 13 residues. The CDR3 spells CSVGHGQGNIQYF. In DNA, the CDR3 is TGCAGCGTTGGGCACGGACAGGGTAACATTCAGTACTTC.

The V gene is TRBV5-1, the J gene TRBJ2-1, with 12 bases matching TRBD2. The CDR3 totals 15 residues. Germline V gene data show CDR1 as SGHRS and CDR2 as YFSETQ. The trim removed 6 bases at V and 9 bases at J, leaving 10 bases unmatched. DNA for the CDR3: TGCGCCAGCATAGCCGGGACTAGCGGGTTCTCTGAGCAGTTCTTC. Amino acids: CASIAGTSGFSEQFF.

The V gene is TRBV5-6, the J gene TRBJ1-6, with unresolved D. CDR3 size: 15 residues. The germline CDR1 and CDR2 sequences are SGHDT and YYEEEE. Trimming shortened V by 0 bases and J by 6 bases, and 10 bases separated the two germline ends. The CDR3 here is CASSLVQNLNSPLHF. CDR3 DNA sequence: TGTGCCAGCAGCTTGGTCCAGAACCTTAATTCACCCCTCCACTTT.

This clone came up a few times. The J gene is TRBJ1-1, the V gene TRBV18; possible D gene TRBD1, 5 bases. The CDR3 runs 16 residues. V gave up 2 bases and J gave up 1 base, with 14 bases separating them. CDR1 is KGHSH, CDR2 LQKENI, per germline. The CDR3 nucleotides are TGTGCCAGCTCACCAGAGCAGGGTGCAGGGAACACTGAAGCTTTCTTT. Translating it yields CASSPEQGAGNTEAFF.

The chain has TRBV7-6 and TRBJ1-2, with 12 bases aligning to TRBD1. Trimming removed 2 bases from V and 8 bases from J; junction bases left unmatched: 15. The CDR3 spans 18 residues. CDR1 SGHVS and CDR2 FNYEAQ come from the germline V gene. CDR3 DNA: TGTGCCAGCAGCTTAATCGGTTCGCGGGACAGGGGGCGCTGGGGCTACACCTTC. It yields the protein CASSLIGSRDRGRWGYTF.

The V call is TRBV4-1, the J call TRBJ2-7, with 8 nucleotides matching TRBD1. Trimming cost V 4 bases and J 2 bases; bases outside gene matches: 4. CDR1 is MGHRA, CDR2 YSYEKL, per germline. This CDR3 has 14 residues. The CDR3 DNA reads as TGCGCCAGCAGCCTAAGGACAGGGACCTACGAGCAGTACTTC. Translated: CASSLRTGTYEQYF.

The chain links TRBV6-5 to TRBJ1-2; 7 bases align to TRBD1. CDR1 MNHEY and CDR2 SVGAGI come from the germline V gene. The CDR3 extends over 13 amino acids. Unmatched junction bases numbered 8, after V lost 6 bases and J lost 7 bases. The CDR3 coding sequence is TGTGCCAGCAGCCGGGGACAGCTGTTTGGCTACACCTTC. Its protein product is CASSRGQLFGYTF.

The rearrangement uses TRBV20-1 and TRBJ2-3, with D uncertain. The CDR3 totals 11 residues. Per germline, CDR1 DFQATT and CDR2 SNEGSKA (reference sequence). V was clipped by 3 bases and J by 5 bases, with 6 bases between them. CDR3 in DNA: TGCAGTGCTAGGAGTTTAGATACGCAGTATTTT. Protein: CSARSLDTQYF.

Of note for this clone: The identical CDR3 is also encoded by other nucleotide sequences in the sample. The rearrangement joins TRBV27 to TRBJ2-7; 7 bases agree with TRBD2. From germline, CDR1 is MNHEY and CDR2 SMNVEV (reference sequence). With V trimmed by 3 bases and J by 1 base, 3 bases remained unmatched. The length of the CDR3 is 14 residues. The CDR3 is CASSLLGGSYEQYF. CDR3 bases: TGTGCCAGCAGTTTGTTGGGAGGGTCCTACGAGCAGTACTTC.

There are a few counts of this clone. The chain combines TRBV23-1 with TRBJ2-5; D is possibly TRBD1 (5 bases). TRBV23-1 is recorded as an ORF, its role being uncertain. The V end lost 3 bases, the J end lost 2 bases, and 16 bases lay between the germline ends. This CDR3 is built from 16 residues. The CDR3 DNA reads TGCGCCAGCAGTCACCCCCGACAGTATTCTCAAGAGACCCAGTACTTC. This codes for CASSHPRQYSQETQYF.

The chain links TRBV10-2 to TRBJ1-1; unclear D gene. V was pared by 7 bases and J by 8 bases, with 11 bases between. CDR1 is WSHSY and CDR2 is SAAADI in the germline V gene. This CDR3 has 11 amino acids. The CDR3 DNA follows: TGCGCCAGCACGGGAAGGTTGGAAGCTTTCTTT. Encoded protein: CASTGRLEAFF.

This clone appeared once. The CDR3 sequence: CASSPQLAGNYNEQFF. Written as DNA, the CDR3 is TGTGCCAGCTCACCACAACTAGCGGGAAATTACAATGAGCAGTTCTTC. This chain links TRBV18 with TRBJ2-1, with TRBD2 matching over 10 bases. CDR3 length equals 16 residues. Trimming cost V 1 base and J 4 bases; bases outside gene matches: 4. CDR1 and CDR2 from the germline V gene are KGHSH and LQKENI. The full variable domain, in which reference TRBV18 and TRBJ2-1 provide the parts outside the CDR3, is NAGVMQNPRHLVRRRGQEARLRCSPMKGHSHVYWYRQLPEEGLKFMVYLQKENIIDESGMPKERFSAEFPKEGPSILRIQQVVRGDSAAYFCASSPQLAGNYNEQFFGPGTRLTVL.